These 5 T cell receptor beta chains came from one sample sequenced in a study of shared clonotypes between healthy human individuals. Sequencing was performed with immunoSEQ multiplex PCR; in TCRdb, only in-frame clones are kept and a portion is missing. The sample yields about 2.1 million clones, roughly 95% seen once. Naive CD8 cells lacked CD45RO, underwent positive selection for CCR7 and left out terminally differentiated effector memory CD45RA+ cells. The sample consisted of naive CD8+ T cells from PBMCs. The receptors were sampled from a man aged 18 to 29 in good health. Some clones in this sample may be carry-over from other donors' samples.

In regard to this clone: Other DNA sequences within the sample encode an identical CDR3. Here the CDR3 reads CASRRGNEQFF. DNA for the CDR3: TGTGCCAGTCGGAGAGGAAATGAGCAGTTCTTC. This rearrangement joins TRBV28 to TRBJ2-1; D gene ambiguous. Germline-derived CDR1 and CDR2 are MDHEN and SYDVKM. Trimming cost V 9 bases and J 7 bases, with 10 bases left between them. There are 11 residues in the CDR3.

This chain joins TRBV25-1 and TRBJ2-2, with D uncertain. The V end was cut by 5 bases, the J end by 1 base, with 14 bases between. There are 16 residues in the CDR3. Germline CDR1 MGHDK, CDR2 SYGVNS. The CDR3 nucleotides read TGTGCCAGCAGTCGAACCTCCTCAGGGAACACCGGGGAGCTGTTTTTT. This encodes CASSRTSSGNTGELFF.

The V call is TRBV7-9, the J call TRBJ2-3; 8 bases line up with TRBD2. After removal of 5 bases from V and 4 bases from J, the junction contained 5 bases not matched to a gene. The CDR3 sequence is 14 residues long. Germline V lookup: CDR1 SEHNR, CDR2 FQNEAQ (reference sequence). The CDR3 loop is CASSPRTSSDTQYF. The CDR3 DNA reads TGTGCCAGCAGCCCACGGACTAGCTCAGATACGCAGTATTTT.

The V and J genes are TRBV2 and TRBJ1-2, with 9 bases matching TRBD1. The CDR3 spans 11 residues. J gave up 10 bases and V 4 bases, and 1 base lay outside the gene matches. The V gene's germline CDR1 is SNHLY and CDR2 FYNNEI. CDR3 sequence (DNA): TGTGCCAGCAGTGGGACAGGGGACTACACCTTC. Its translation is CASSGTGDYTF.

The rearrangement uses TRBV19 and TRBJ2-7; TRBD1 agrees at 8 bases. Per germline, CDR1 LNHDA and CDR2 SQIVND (reference sequence). This CDR3 region has 13 residues. V lost 4 bases and J lost 2; bases outside the gene matches: 1. The CDR3 loop reads CASSRQGPYEQYF. In DNA, the CDR3 is TGTGCCAGTAGTAGACAGGGGCCCTACGAGCAGTACTTC.